The 18 T cell receptor beta chains given below trace back to one sample, sequenced in a study of blood T cell repertoires in COVID-19. Measured with immunoSEQ multiplex PCR; TCRdb has only the in-frame clones, and not every one. The sample lists roughly 68,000 clones; approximately 88% were seen once. The sequenced material came from peripheral blood. The receptors were sampled from an older woman with COVID-19, enrolled during active disease.

V usage is TRBV29-1 and J usage is TRBJ2-7; no clear D. Trimming took 4 bases from V and 1 from J, leaving 11 bases between them. Germline CDR1 and CDR2: SQVTM and ANQGSEA. The CDR3 is 13 amino acids. In DNA, the CDR3 is TGCAGCGTTGTTAGCCCGGCGTCCTACGAGCAGTACTTC. Amino acids: CSVVSPASYEQYF.

The CDR3 spells CAISESRGWNEQFF. The CDR3 DNA follows: TGTGCCATCAGTGAGTCGAGAGGGTGGAATGAGCAGTTCTTC. The rearrangement joins TRBV10-3 to TRBJ2-1; D might be TRBD2 (5 bases). The CDR3 runs 14 residues. V gave up 0 bases and J gave up 7 bases, with 10 bases separating them. Germline V gene lookup returns CDR1 ENHRY and CDR2 SYGVKD.

V gene TRBV15 combines with J gene TRBJ1-2, with TRBD1 matching 7 bases. The CDR3 has 15 amino acids. Per germline, CDR1 LNHNV and CDR2 YYDKDF (reference sequence). The J segment lost 4 bases and the V segment lost 2 bases, leaving 7 bases of the junction unmatched. The DNA for the CDR3 is TGTGCCACCAGCAGAAGGGACAGTGGAGCCTATGGCTACACCTTC. Translating gives CATSRRDSGAYGYTF.

The gene calls are TRBV29-1 and TRBJ2-5; the D gene is possibly TRBD2 (5 bases). Trimming removed 7 bases from V and 4 bases from J, with 16 bases in between. Germline CDR1 is SQVTM and CDR2 is ANQGSEA. The CDR3 length is 13 residues. The DNA for the CDR3 is TGCAGCGCTCCGCCGGTAGGGAGAGAGACCCAGTACTTC. It is translated as CSAPPVGRETQYF.

The rearrangement links TRBV24-1 to TRBJ2-1; 7 bases line up with TRBD2. Unmatched junction bases numbered 12, after V lost 2 bases and J lost 15 bases. The CDR3 runs to 14 residues. Per germline, CDR1 KGHDR and CDR2 SFDVKD. The CDR3 spells CATSDSQRTGGWFF. The DNA of the CDR3 is TGTGCCACCAGTGATTCCCAACGGACGGGGGGTTGGTTCTTC.

By its share, this clone is medium-sized. The chain joins TRBV7-2 to TRBJ1-1; 8 bases agree with TRBD1. With V trimmed by 1 base and J by 2 bases, 12 bases remained unmatched. Germline V gene data show CDR1 as SGHTA and CDR2 as FQGNSA. The CDR3 runs to 18 residues. CDR3 DNA sequence: TGTGCCAGCAGCTTAGACGGCGGGACAGGCCCTTACAACACTGAAGCTTTCTTT. Translation gives CASSLDGGTGPYNTEAFF. The whole variable domain, remainder taken from reference TRBV7-2 and TRBJ1-1, is GAGVSQSPSNKVTEKGKDVELRCDPISGHTALYWYRQSLGQGLEFLIYFQGNSAPDKSGLPSDRFSAERTGGSVSTLTIQRTQQEDSAVYLCASSLDGGTGPYNTEAFFGQGTRLTVV.

This clone was counted once. The CDR3 loop is CASSGGTSGSGKYF. DNA of the CDR3: TGTGCCAGCTCAGGCGGGACTAGCGGGAGCGGGAAGTACTTC. J is TRBJ2-7 and V is TRBV18, with 14 nucleotides matching TRBD2. Trimming at V came to 5 bases and at J to 11 bases, leaving 8 bases not matched to a gene. The germline V gene encodes CDR1 KGHSH and CDR2 LQKENI. The CDR3 contains 14 residues. Filled out from reference TRBV18 and TRBJ2-7, the complete variable domain reads NAGVMQNPRHLVRRRGQEARLRCSPMKGHSHVYWYRQLPEEGLKFMVYLQKENIIDESGMPKERFSAEFPKEGPSILRIQQVVRGDSAAYFCASSGGTSGSGKYFGPGTRLTVT.

The chain recombines TRBV27 with TRBJ2-7; 7 bases align to TRBD1. This CDR3 comprises 13 residues. Germline assignment: CDR1 MNHEY and CDR2 SMNVEV (reference sequence). The V gene end was trimmed by 8 bases and the J gene end by 5 bases; junction bases not matched to a gene: 9. The CDR3 protein is CASRRQGANEQYF. The CDR3 DNA sequence: TGTGCCAGCCGCCGACAGGGAGCCAACGAGCAGTACTTC.

V and J are TRBV9 and TRBJ1-1; TRBD1 matches 7 bases. This CDR3 is built from 16 residues. The J segment lost 4 bases and the V segment lost 4 bases, leaving 13 bases of the junction unmatched. Germline V gives CDR1 SGDLS, CDR2 YYNGEE. The CDR3, as DNA: TGTGCCAGCAGCTATTCGTCCCGACAGGGAACCACTGAAGCTTTCTTT. Translating gives CASSYSSRQGTTEAFF.

The chain carries TRBV7-9 and TRBJ2-3, with 14 bases fitting TRBD2. V lost 5 bases and J lost 0; bases outside the gene matches: 10. Germline CDR1 reads SEHNR; CDR2 reads FQNEAQ (reference sequence). This CDR3 is 19 amino acids long. The CDR3 is CASSDGTSGGTSSTDTQYF. The CDR3 DNA reads as TGTGCCAGCAGCGACGGGACTAGCGGGGGTACTTCTAGCACAGATACGCAGTATTTT. Using reference TRBV7-9 and TRBJ2-3 for the parts outside the CDR3, the full variable domain is DTGVSQNPRHKITKRGQNVTFRCDPISEHNRLYWYRQTLGQGPEFLTYFQNEAQLEKSRLLSDRFSAERPKGSFSTLEIQRTEQGDSAMYLCASSDGTSGGTSSTDTQYFGPGTRLTVL.

The chain couples TRBV19 to TRBJ1-1; maybe TRBD1 (6 bases). This CDR3 has 14 amino acids. With 7 bases removed from V and 5 bases from J, the gap between germline ends came to 17 bases. CDR1 is LNHDA and CDR2 is SQIVND in the germline V gene (reference sequence). The CDR3 protein is CASTYTGSETEAFF. As DNA, the CDR3 is TGTGCCAGTACCTATACAGGGTCGGAAACTGAAGCTTTCTTT.

This chain links TRBV9 with TRBJ1-2; D remains unclear. The CDR3 loop spans 15 amino acids. Germline values: CDR1 SGDLS, CDR2 YYNGEE. V lost 4 bases and J 8 bases, leaving 21 bases between the germline ends. The CDR3 reads CASSPRGGRVHGYTF. The CDR3 nucleotides are TGTGCCAGCAGCCCACGGGGTGGCAGAGTTCACGGCTACACCTTC.

The CDR3 spells CASSLQGGQPQHF. CDR3 bases: TGCGCCAGCAGCCTACAGGGGGGCCAGCCCCAGCATTTT. V is TRBV5-1 and J is TRBJ1-5, with TRBD1 matching 8 bases. The V gene end was trimmed by 4 bases and the J gene end by 7 bases; junction bases not matched to a gene: 4. Germline CDR1 and CDR2: SGHRS and YFSETQ. This CDR3 is built from 13 residues.

The rearrangement joins TRBV6-1 to TRBJ2-7, with a tentative D call TRBD1 (5 bases). V gave up 1 base and J gave up 3 bases, with 10 bases separating them. CDR1 is MNHNS, CDR2 SASEGT, per germline. This CDR3 has 14 residues. This CDR3 reads CASSEVRTHYEQYF. The CDR3 bases are TGTGCCAGCAGTGAAGTGAGGACACACTACGAGCAGTACTTC.

The chain combines TRBV7-9 with TRBJ2-7, with D perhaps matching TRBD2 (6 bases). This CDR3 region has 13 residues. Germline CDR1 SEHNR, CDR2 FQNEAQ (reference sequence). Between the trimmed V and J ends, which lost 5 bases and 1 base, there was a span of 9 bases. Here the CDR3 DNA reads TGTGCCAGCAGCCTTAGCGGTTCCTACGAGCAGTACTTC. Translated: CASSLSGSYEQYF.

This clone was picked up one time. The rearrangement joins TRBV28 to TRBJ1-5; D remains unclear. V was clipped by 3 bases and J by 6 bases, with 6 bases between them. Germline V gene lookup returns CDR1 MDHEN and CDR2 SYDVKM. The CDR3 runs 12 residues. The CDR3 region is CASSFGVQPQHF. The CDR3 bases are TGTGCCAGCAGTTTCGGTGTTCAGCCCCAGCATTTT.

Concerning this clone itself: The same CDR3 can be traced to other DNA sequences in this sample. The chain links TRBV14 to TRBJ1-2; 8 bases align to TRBD1. J lost 6 bases, V lost 4 bases, and 4 bases had no gene match. Looked up from germline, CDR1 is SGHDN and CDR2 is FVKESK. This CDR3 contains 13 residues. CDR3 coding DNA: TGTGCCAGCAGCCCGACAGGGGCGCATGGCTACACCTTC. As protein: CASSPTGAHGYTF.

This clone was seen more than once but under ten times. V and J are TRBV30 and TRBJ1-3; 7 nucleotides match TRBD1. V shed 2 bases and J 4 bases; nucleotides not matched to a gene: 2. Germline CDR1 GTSNPN, CDR2 SVGIG (reference sequence). This CDR3 contains 13 residues. The CDR3 region has the DNA TGTGCCTGGAGTACAGGGGCAGGAAACACCATATATTTT. This codes for CAWSTGAGNTIYF.